The clone carrying this TCR beta chain was seen a few times. Trimming stripped 3 bases from V and 2 bases from J, with 11 bases between. The CDR3 is 15 residues long. Per the germline V gene, CDR1 is MDHEN and CDR2 is SYDVKM. The sample is drawn from a study of shared clonotypes between healthy human individuals. TCRdb's table, derived via immunoSEQ multiplex PCR, lists solely in-frame clones and lacks some. The sample comprises over 850,000 clones, 78% of which are singletons, and about 0.52% rests with the top ten. The chain is built from TRBV28 and TRBJ1-5; D is ambiguous. This TCR was recovered from a man between 18 and 29 years old in good health. Some clones in this sample may be carry-over from other donors' samples. Sequenced input: memory CD4+ T cells from PBMCs. Stated subset: CD45RA-negative fraction. The CDR3 region has the DNA TGTGCCAGCAGTTTTAGCAGTGCTCGCAATCAGCCCCAGCATTTT. It translates to CASSFSSARNQPQHF.